This T cell receptor (beta chain) is from a study of blood T cell repertoires in COVID-19. Background on the study: Donors in the United States, Italy and Spain gave samples during acute or convalescent COVID-19.

V gave up 4 bases and J gave up 5 bases; unmatched junction bases: 5. This CDR3 comprises 15 residues. Germline CDR1 SNHLY, CDR2 FYNNEI. Original processing notes: Reference gene primer amplification gave nucleated cell count estimates. Profiled with immunoSEQ multiplex PCR; TCRdb holds only in-frame clones, not every one. V and J calls and clone size are as listed in that table; D and trimming were resolved from the DNA. The sample has roughly 80,000 clones; almost 85% are singletons. Material: peripheral blood. The origin of this receptor is a human donor in a cohort sampled during active COVID-19. The genes are TRBV2 and TRBJ2-1, with 10 bases that match TRBD2. The DNA of the CDR3 is TGTGCCAGCAGTGGCGAGCGGGGGGGAAACAATGAGCAGTTCTTC. It encodes CASSGERGGNNEQFF.